This entry features one T cell receptor beta chain sequence. Its antigen remains unknown. The use of a sample-barcoded 5' primer and a J-beta primer mix characterized a second PCR of 7 to 11 cycles. TCRdb reprocessed the 5' RACE reads via MiXCR and lists one record per CDR3 protein. The top ten clones hold about 4.1% of a sample with approximately 1.5 million distinct CDR3 sequences, roughly 43% of them seen once. The data derive from a study of blood T cells in healthy people across ages. Isolated per sample were at least 6 million PBMCs. The amount of total RNA extracted per sample was at least 6 micrograms. General study points: Bulk PBMC profiling left naive and antigen-experienced comparisons inconclusive.

Germline CDR1 is SEHNR and CDR2 is FQNEAQ (reference sequence). This CDR3 has 15 residues. J was trimmed by 3 bases and V by 1 base; bases with no gene match: 5. Sequencing was performed on blood. The chain links TRBV7-9 to TRBJ1-2, with TRBD1 identical over 7 bases. This sequence originates from a woman under 30 in good health. The CDR3 loop is CASSLGQGGYYGYTF. For the CDR3, the DNA is TGTGCCAGCAGCTTAGGACAGGGAGGATACTATGGCTACACCTTC.